This T cell receptor (beta chain) was captured in a study of shared clonotypes between healthy human individuals. Sequenced by immunoSEQ multiplex PCR; TCRdb stores in-frame clones only, minus some. The table shows 2 million to 2.5 million clones, with approximately 94% occurring only once. Points from the study as a whole: As a rule, naive subsets had a larger estimated richness than memory subsets.

In regard to this clone: The antigen remains undetermined.

V lost 4 bases to trimming and J lost 11 bases, with 16 bases between them. This CDR3 contains 14 residues. Germline CDR1 is SGHNT and CDR2 is YYREEE (reference sequence). The source is a man in his late teens or twenties in good health. Sequenced input: naive CD4+ T cells sorted from blood. Regarding subset: CD45RA+ positively selected. The gene calls are TRBV5-4 and TRBJ1-6; D unclear. The CDR3 DNA reads TGTGCCAGCAGCCCGGACGTGTCCCTAGCACCCCTCCACTTT. This translates into CASSPDVSLAPLHF.